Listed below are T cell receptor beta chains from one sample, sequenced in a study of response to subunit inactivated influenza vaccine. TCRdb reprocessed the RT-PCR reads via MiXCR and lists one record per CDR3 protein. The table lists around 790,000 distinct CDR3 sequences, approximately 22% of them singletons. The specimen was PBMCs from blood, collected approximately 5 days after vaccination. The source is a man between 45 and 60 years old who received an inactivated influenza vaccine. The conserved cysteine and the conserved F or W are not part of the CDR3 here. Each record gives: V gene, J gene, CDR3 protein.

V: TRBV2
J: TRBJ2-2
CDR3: ASSESAANTGELF

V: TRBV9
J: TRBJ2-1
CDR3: ASSVEDRGADEQF

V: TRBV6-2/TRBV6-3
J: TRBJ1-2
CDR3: ASSHLVGTQGYT

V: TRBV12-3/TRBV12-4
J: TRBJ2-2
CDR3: ASSLWDTGELF

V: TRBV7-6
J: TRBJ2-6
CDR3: ASSLTALGANVLT

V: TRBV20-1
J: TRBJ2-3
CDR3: SARDQGGGPGTDTQY

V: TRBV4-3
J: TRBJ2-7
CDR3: ASSQVTSGGAHEQY

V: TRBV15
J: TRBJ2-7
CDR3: ATSRDRGGWTGLRYEQY

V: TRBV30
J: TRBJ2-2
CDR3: AWSAPDRVSGELF

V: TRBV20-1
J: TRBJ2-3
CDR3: SARGENTQY

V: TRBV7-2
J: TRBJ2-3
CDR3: ASSFQGRYTQY

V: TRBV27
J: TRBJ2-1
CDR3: ASSLWAGGKNEQF

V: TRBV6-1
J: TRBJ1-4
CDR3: ASRETGVNEKLF

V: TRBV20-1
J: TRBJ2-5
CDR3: SAKGLAGRETQY

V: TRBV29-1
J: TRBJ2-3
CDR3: SVEFWAVDTQY

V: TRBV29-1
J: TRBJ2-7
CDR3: SATTSGVSYEQY

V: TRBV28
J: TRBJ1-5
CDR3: ASSPGRVSNQPQH

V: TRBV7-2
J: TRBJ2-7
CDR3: ASSPQYGRNEQY

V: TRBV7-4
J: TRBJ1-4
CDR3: ASSGGNGEKLF

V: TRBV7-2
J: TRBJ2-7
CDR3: ASSLLGSDYEQY

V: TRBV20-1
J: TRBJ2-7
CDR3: SAIGSAPYEQY

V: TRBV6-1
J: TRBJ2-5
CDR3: ASSPRDYLPYQETQY

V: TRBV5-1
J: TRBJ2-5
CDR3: ASSTGLGNEETQY

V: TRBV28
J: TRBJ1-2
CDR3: ASSWGGHPYGFT

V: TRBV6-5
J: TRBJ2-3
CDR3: ASSYILTTDTQY

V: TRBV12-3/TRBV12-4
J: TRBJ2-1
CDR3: ASSSPLAGGDEQF

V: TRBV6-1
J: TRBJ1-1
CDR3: ASRNGQGRNAEAF

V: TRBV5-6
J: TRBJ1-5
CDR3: ASSLSQGNNQPQR

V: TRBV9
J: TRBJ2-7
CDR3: ASSVAAGRNYEQY

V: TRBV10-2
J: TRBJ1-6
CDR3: ASSGTGTSQSSYNSPLH

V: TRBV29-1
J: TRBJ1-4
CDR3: SYTTPIANEKLF

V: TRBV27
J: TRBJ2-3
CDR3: ASSLLRRLAGGPADTQY

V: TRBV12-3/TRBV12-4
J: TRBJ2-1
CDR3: ASSHFGGANNEQF

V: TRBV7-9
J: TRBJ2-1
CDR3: ASSELEGSYNEQF

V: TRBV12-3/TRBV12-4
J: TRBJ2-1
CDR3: ASKQTLNLDNEQF

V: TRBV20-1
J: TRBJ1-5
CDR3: SARDDIQPQH

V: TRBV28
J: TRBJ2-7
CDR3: ASRRTSGRNDEQY

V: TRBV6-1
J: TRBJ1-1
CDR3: ASSEELLNTEAF

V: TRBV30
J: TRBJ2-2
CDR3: AWNGYSGGELF

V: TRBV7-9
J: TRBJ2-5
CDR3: ASSLVGAGETQY

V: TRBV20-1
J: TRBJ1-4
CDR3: SARFGRGKLF

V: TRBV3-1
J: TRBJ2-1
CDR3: ASSQGGRSSYNEQF

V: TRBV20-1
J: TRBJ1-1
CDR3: SANLQGNTEAF

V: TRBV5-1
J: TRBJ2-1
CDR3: ASSPEVSACNEQF

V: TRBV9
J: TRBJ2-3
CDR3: ASSDIADTQY

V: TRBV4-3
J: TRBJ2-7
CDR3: ASSRRLEIRTGELYEQY

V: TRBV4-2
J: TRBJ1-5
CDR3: ASSQGYVLGNSNQPQH

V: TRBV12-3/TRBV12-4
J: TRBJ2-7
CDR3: ASSLYRGDEQY

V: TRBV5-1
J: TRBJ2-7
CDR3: ASSLVSHEQY

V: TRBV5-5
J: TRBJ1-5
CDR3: ASSGTGGSGGQPQH

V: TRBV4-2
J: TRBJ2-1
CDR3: ASSQEAGNSYNEQF

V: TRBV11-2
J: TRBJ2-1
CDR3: ASSFSAGGPFNEQF

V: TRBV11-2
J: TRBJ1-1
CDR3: ASSLAYRRSTEAF

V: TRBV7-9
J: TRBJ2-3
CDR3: ASSQRPSGGSLDTQY

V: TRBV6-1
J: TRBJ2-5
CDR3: ASSDRGREETQY

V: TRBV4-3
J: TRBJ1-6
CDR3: ASSQDLFGVSDSPLH

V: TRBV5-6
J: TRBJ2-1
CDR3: ASSFTLTGDEQF

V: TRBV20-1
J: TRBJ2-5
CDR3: SARPRGTGGFQETQY